These 30 T cell receptor beta chains came from one sample sequenced in a study of CD8+CD57+ T cells in acquired aplastic anemia. Patients who underwent sequencing had shown CD8+CD57+ cell expansion by flow cytometry. According to the study, genomic DNA was the template for TCR beta VDJ and CDR3 profiling. One entry per CDR3 protein, called by TCRdb with MiXCR from the reads. The sample includes roughly 150,000 distinct CDR3 sequences, around 50% seen only once; the top ten take less than 3%. Sequenced sample: sorted CD4+, CD8+, or CD8+CD57+ T cells (not recorded which) from PBMCs. Receptors originate from a human donor with aplastic anemia.

J is TRBJ1-6 and V is TRBV5-4, with a weak D call TRBD1 (6 bases). Trimming pared 0 bases from V and 12 bases from J, leaving 7 bases between. Germline loops: CDR1 SGHNT, CDR2 YYREEE (reference sequence). This CDR3 is 12 amino acids long. The CDR3 loop reads CASSLVDRPLHF. The CDR3 DNA reads TGTGCCAGCAGCTTGGTGGACAGACCCCTCCACTTT.

Notes on this clonotype: A junction boundary mismatches the germline segment, possibly from a read error. The chain couples TRBV15 to TRBJ1-5; TRBD1 is a possible D gene (5 bases). CDR3 length equals 15 residues. Germline values: CDR1 LNHNV, CDR2 YYDKDF (reference sequence). The CDR3, as DNA: TGTGCCACCAGCAGAAATGGGGGGGTCGGTCAGCCCCAGCACTTT. Translating gives CATSRNGGVGQPQHF.

Regarding this clonotype: Being one base from a much bigger clone, this may be a read error. The chain couples TRBV10-3 to TRBJ1-2; 10 nucleotides match TRBD1. V gave up 6 bases and J gave up 8 bases; unmatched junction bases: 15. The CDR3 length is 16 residues. Germline loops: CDR1 ENHRY, CDR2 SYGVKD. The CDR3 DNA reads TGTGCCATCAGCCTCCCTCCCGGGACAGGGGTCCTAGGCTACACCTTC. Translated: CAISLPPGTGVLGYTF.

This chain links TRBV10-2 with TRBJ2-2; tentatively, D is TRBD1 (5 bases). Per the germline V gene, CDR1 is WSHSY and CDR2 is SAAADI. Trimming took 8 bases from V and 7 from J, leaving 20 bases between them. This CDR3 is built from 15 residues. The CDR3 coding sequence is TGCGCCAGCCTGGTGCCCCCTGGCCAGGGCGGGGAGCTGTTTTTT. Translating gives CASLVPPGQGGELFF.

There are many counts of this clonotype. For the CDR3, the DNA is TGTGCCAGCAGCTTCGACAGCACCTACGAGCAGTACTTC. Translation gives CASSFDSTYEQYF. The chain is built from TRBV7-2 and TRBJ2-7; tentatively, D is TRBD1 (5 bases). This CDR3 is 13 amino acids long. V was clipped by 3 bases and J by 2 bases, with 8 bases between them. Looked up from germline, CDR1 is SGHTA and CDR2 is FQGNSA.

V usage is TRBV7-9 and J usage is TRBJ2-7; D may be TRBD1 or TRBD2 (5 bases each). Germline V lookup: CDR1 SEHNR, CDR2 FQNEAQ (reference sequence). V lost 6 bases, J lost 9 bases, and 9 bases lay in between. This CDR3 comprises 10 residues. DNA of the CDR3: TGTGCCAGCAGTGGGACGTGGCAGTACTTC. It is translated as CASSGTWQYF.

This clonotype was recorded only once. J is TRBJ2-7 and V is TRBV15; TRBD2 is a possible D gene (6 bases). The CDR3 spans 14 residues. Trimming pared 9 bases from V and 5 bases from J, leaving 20 bases between. Germline CDR1 reads LNHNV; CDR2 reads YYDKDF (reference sequence). The CDR3 sequence is CATRLSGELHEQYF. DNA for the CDR3: TGTGCCACTCGCCTCTCGGGGGAATTGCACGAGCAGTACTTC.

The V call is TRBV19, the J call TRBJ2-3; TRBD2 matches at 8 bases. This CDR3 has 16 residues. In germline, CDR1 is LNHDA, CDR2 SQIVND (reference sequence). Unmatched junction bases numbered 12, after V lost 4 bases and J lost 6 bases. CDR3 in DNA: TGTGCCAGTAGTACCGGGGTAGCGGGACTACCCGATACGCAGTATTTT. Translation gives CASSTGVAGLPDTQYF. Using reference TRBV19 and TRBJ2-3 for the parts outside the CDR3, the full variable domain is DGGITQSPKYLFRKEGQNVTLSCEQNLNHDAMYWYRQDPGQGLRLIYYSQIVNDFQKGDIAEGYSVSREKKESFPLTVTSAQKNPTAFYLCASSTGVAGLPDTQYFGPGTRLTVL.

This sequence joins TRBV30 and TRBJ2-2; possible D gene TRBD1, 6 bases. Trimming removed 1 base from V and 5 bases from J, with 8 bases in between. CDR3 size: 13 residues. Germline loops: CDR1 GTSNPN, CDR2 SVGIG (reference sequence). Here the CDR3 reads CAWSAQGTGELFF. The CDR3 nucleotides are TGTGCCTGGAGTGCACAGGGTACCGGGGAGCTGTTTTTT.

The chain employs TRBV29-1 and TRBJ2-2; a weak D match, TRBD2 (6 bases). The CDR3 contains 14 residues. The V and J ends lost 4 bases and 2 bases respectively, with 11 bases between them. Per the germline V gene, CDR1 is SQVTM and CDR2 is ANQGSEA. CDR3 DNA sequence: TGCAGCGTTGCGTGGACTACTAACACCGGGGAGCTGTTTTTT. Protein sequence: CSVAWTTNTGELFF.

This chain joins TRBV18 and TRBJ2-3, with D perhaps matching TRBD1 or TRBD2 (5 bases each). The germline V gene has CDR1 KGHSH and CDR2 LQKENI. This CDR3 comprises 16 residues. The germline V and J ends were trimmed by 2 bases and 0 bases, with 12 bases remaining between them. CDR3 protein: CASSPLGRSSTDTQYF. The CDR3 DNA reads TGTGCCAGCTCACCATTGGGACGCTCTAGCACAGATACGCAGTATTTT. Full variable domain (outside the CDR3, taken from reference TRBV18 and TRBJ2-3): NAGVMQNPRHLVRRRGQEARLRCSPMKGHSHVYWYRQLPEEGLKFMVYLQKENIIDESGMPKERFSAEFPKEGPSILRIQQVVRGDSAAYFCASSPLGRSSTDTQYFGPGTRLTVL.

This clonotype appeared once. A read error may be the cause here, since a much bigger clone is one base away. The chain links TRBV6-5 to TRBJ2-2; either TRBD1 or TRBD2 may supply D (5 bases each). Looked up from germline, CDR1 is MNHEY and CDR2 is SVGAGI. The CDR3 extends over 14 amino acids. The CDR3 spells CASSYSGTTGDLFF. The CDR3 region has the DNA TGTGCCAGCAGTTACTCAGGGACCACCGGGGATCTGTTTTTT.

This rearrangement joins TRBV24-1 to TRBJ2-3; unclear D gene. The CDR3 sequence is 12 residues long. Per germline, CDR1 KGHDR and CDR2 SFDVKD. Trimming left V 0 bases short and J 5 bases short, with 2 bases between. The CDR3 DNA reads as TGTGCCACCAGTGATTTGGTAGATACGCAGTATTTT. Amino acid sequence: CATSDLVDTQYF.

This sequence joins TRBV14 and TRBJ2-1, with D possibly matching TRBD2 (5 bases). The CDR3 runs 11 residues. Germline values: CDR1 SGHDN, CDR2 FVKESK. The CDR3 loop is CARYGGNEQFF. The CDR3 nucleotides read TGTGCTAGGTATGGCGGGAATGAGCAGTTCTTC. Complete variable domain (other parts from reference TRBV14 and TRBJ2-1): EAGVTQFPSHSVIEKGQTVTLRCDPISGHDNLYWYRRVMGKEIKFLLHFVKESKQDESGMPNNRFLAERTGGTYSTLKVQPAELEDSGVYFCARYGGNEQFFGPGTRLTVL.

As to this clonotype: Its ends do not fully match the called genes, so a read error is possible. V gene TRBV7-2 combines with J gene TRBJ2-3; no clear D gene. The CDR3 loop spans 12 amino acids. The germline V gene has CDR1 SGHTA and CDR2 FQGNSA. The CDR3 DNA sequence: TGCGCCAGCAGCTTACGTATAGATACGCAGTATTTT. This encodes CASSLRIDTQYF.

This clonotype has at least ten counts. This chain links TRBV12-3 or TRBV12-4 with TRBJ1-6; unclear D gene. V lost 6 bases and J 13 bases, leaving 10 bases between the germline ends. The CDR3 has 11 amino acids. The CDR3 loop reads CASSGAKPLHF. CDR3 DNA sequence: TGTGCCAGCAGCGGCGCCAAGCCCCTCCACTTT.

The CDR3 DNA follows: TGTGCCAGCAGTGCTCGTCCAGGCCCATGGGAGGCTGGCTACACCTTC. It translates to CASSARPGPWEAGYTF. The chain carries TRBV25-1 and TRBJ1-2; unclear D gene. The CDR3 has 16 amino acids. CDR1 is MGHDK and CDR2 is SYGVNS in the germline V gene. With 4 bases removed from V and 7 bases from J, the gap between germline ends came to 22 bases.

This clonotype was found many times. The chain is built from TRBV9 and TRBJ1-4; no clear D gene. The CDR3 runs 16 residues. Germline CDR1 SGDLS, CDR2 YYNGEE. Trimming stripped 0 bases from V and 7 bases from J, with 16 bases between. The CDR3 region has the DNA TGTGCCAGCAGCGTAGGTCCGGAGAGGCGGGGTGAAAAACTGTTTTTT. The encoded protein is CASSVGPERRGEKLFF.

This clonotype was observed many times. The chain has TRBV10-2 and TRBJ2-7; TRBD2 is a possible D gene (5 bases). The CDR3 length is 13 residues. The V end was cut by 3 bases, the J end by 4 bases, with 10 bases between. Germline V gene lookup returns CDR1 WSHSY and CDR2 SAAADI. The CDR3, as DNA: TGCGCCAGCAGTGAAGGGAGTCTTTACGAGCAGTACTTC. Translation gives CASSEGSLYEQYF.

This chain joins TRBV7-2 and TRBJ2-7; D possibly corresponds to TRBD2 (6 bases). Germline loops: CDR1 SGHTA, CDR2 FQGNSA. The V and J ends lost 4 bases and 3 bases respectively, with 13 bases between them. The CDR3 has 14 residues. The CDR3 DNA is TGTGCCAGCAGCTCGCCGGGAGAAGACTACGAGCAGTACTTC. The encoded protein is CASSSPGEDYEQYF.

Turning to this clonotype: This clone may be a read error of a much larger clone one base away. The V and J genes are TRBV5-1 and TRBJ2-5, with 8 bases lining up with TRBD1. The CDR3 is made up of 13 amino acids. Germline V gene sequence: CDR1 SGHRS, CDR2 YFSETQ. The CDR3 coding sequence is TGCGCCAGCAGAGGACAGGGAATAGAGACCCGGTACTTC. It translates to CASRGQGIETRYF.

This clonotype showed up just a few times. This chain joins TRBV7-2 and TRBJ1-6; the D is unclear. V lost 3 bases and J 3 bases, leaving 6 bases between the germline ends. The CDR3 is made up of 14 amino acids. The germline V gene encodes CDR1 SGHTA and CDR2 FQGNSA. The CDR3 sequence: CASSFGYYNSPLHF. The CDR3 DNA is TGTGCCAGCAGCTTCGGGTACTATAATTCACCCCTCCACTTT.

The CDR3, as DNA: TGTGCCAGCAGCCCAGCGGAGGGAGAAGCTTTCTTT. It specifies CASSPAEGEAFF. The V gene is TRBV7-9, the J gene TRBJ1-1, with D unresolved. There are 12 residues in the CDR3. V was clipped by 5 bases and J by 8 bases, with 12 bases between them. CDR1 and CDR2 from the germline V gene are SEHNR and FQNEAQ (reference sequence).

This clonotype was seen more than once but under ten times. The chain links TRBV20-1 to TRBJ1-2, with 7 bases matching TRBD1. Germline V CDR1 and CDR2: DFQATT, SNEGSKA (reference sequence). This CDR3 has 13 amino acids. With 2 bases clipped from V and 5 bases from J, the junction kept 5 bases outside the gene matches. Here the CDR3 reads CSARTGTDYGYTF. The CDR3 DNA reads as TGCAGTGCTAGAACTGGGACAGATTATGGCTACACCTTC.

This clonotype has only a few counts. The chain carries TRBV3-1 and TRBJ2-2; a possible D gene is TRBD2 (5 bases). V gave up 1 base and J gave up 6 bases, with 15 bases separating them. The CDR3 consists of 16 residues. From germline, CDR1 is LGHDT and CDR2 YNNKEL (reference sequence). This CDR3 is CASSQGISDRSGELFF. CDR3 DNA: TGTGCCAGCAGCCAAGGTATTAGCGATCGGTCCGGGGAGCTGTTTTTT. Combining the CDR3 with reference TRBV3-1 and TRBJ2-2 gives the whole variable domain DTAVSQTPKYLVTQMGNDKSIKCEQNLGHDTMYWYKQDSKKFLKIMFSYNNKELIINETVPNRFSPKSPDKAHLNLHINSLELGDSAVYFCASSQGISDRSGELFFGEGSRLTVL.

This clonotype was detected many times. The chain joins TRBV7-3 to TRBJ2-1, with 11 bases that match TRBD2. Germline V gene data show CDR1 as SGHTA and CDR2 as FQGTGA. This CDR3 contains 16 residues. V gave up 5 bases and J gave up 4 bases; unmatched junction bases: 7. The CDR3 coding sequence is TGTGCCAGCAGCCCAGTCTCTAGCGGGAGGTACAATGAGCAGTTCTTC. Residues: CASSPVSSGRYNEQFF.

About this clonotype itself: A clone one base away is much larger, so this may be a read error. The missing conserved phenylalanine or tryptophan at the end of this CDR3 makes a read error likely. The rearrangement joins TRBV6-1 to TRBJ1-3, with 9 positions matching TRBD1. Germline CDR1 reads MNHNS; CDR2 reads SASEGT. With 5 bases clipped from V and 3 bases from J, the junction kept 5 bases outside the gene matches. This CDR3 is built from 15 residues. This CDR3 is CASSQQGARGNTIYL. The CDR3, as DNA: TGTGCCAGCAGTCAACAGGGGGCTCGTGGAAACACCATATATCTT.

This clonotype was observed many times. The genes are TRBV6-1 and TRBJ2-7; unclear D gene. This CDR3 spans 15 amino acids. V was trimmed by 6 bases and J by 2 bases, leaving 17 bases between them. The V gene's germline CDR1 is MNHNS and CDR2 SASEGT. CDR3 in amino acids: CASSGDGGVAYEQYF. The CDR3 nucleotides are TGTGCCAGCAGCGGAGATGGCGGAGTGGCCTACGAGCAGTACTTC.

V and J are TRBV7-6 and TRBJ2-3; TRBD1 matches 11 bases. V was clipped by 5 bases and J by 6 bases; unmatched bases: 7. Germline V CDR1 and CDR2: SGHVS, FNYEAQ. The length of the CDR3 is 15 residues. CDR3 sequence reads: CASSPGQGAKDTQYF. In DNA form, the CDR3 reads TGTGCCAGCAGCCCCGGACAGGGGGCGAAGGATACGCAGTATTTT.

This clonotype was found many times. The chain links TRBV20-1 to TRBJ2-1, with D possibly being TRBD2 (5 bases). V was pared by 2 bases and J by 5 bases, with 16 bases between. This CDR3 spans 15 amino acids. Per the germline V gene, CDR1 is DFQATT and CDR2 is SNEGSKA (reference sequence). CDR3 protein: CSARNPFGLNNEQFF. The CDR3 bases are TGCAGTGCTAGAAACCCGTTTGGACTCAACAATGAGCAGTTCTTC.